These 27 T cell receptor beta chains originate from one sample sequenced in a study of long-term antiretroviral therapy in people with HIV. They ran version v3.0 of the immunoSEQ assay at survey level. Libraries were prepared by immunoSEQ multiplex PCR; TCRdb keeps only in-frame clonotypes and omits some of them. The table records around 25,000 clones, 88% of them present only once. Material: unsorted PBMCs, obtained about 4.3 years after starting antiretroviral therapy. These receptors were collected from a man under 40 with HIV.

DNA for the CDR3: TGCGCCAGCAGCCAGTCGAATAGCGGGGGAACCTACGAGCAGTACTTC. As protein: CASSQSNSGGTYEQYF. The rearrangement uses TRBV4-3 and TRBJ2-7, with TRBD2 matching over 9 bases. The CDR3 has 16 residues. Germline CDR1 LGHNA, CDR2 YSLEER. After removal of 3 bases from V and 2 bases from J, the junction contained 8 bases not matched to a gene.

The chain joins TRBV5-6 to TRBJ1-2; D unclear. The V gene's germline CDR1 is SGHDT and CDR2 YYEEEE. Trimming pared 0 bases from V and 4 bases from J, leaving 7 bases between. This CDR3 has 13 residues. CDR3 DNA: TGTGCCAGCAGCTTGGAGGGCCTCTATGGCTACACCTTC. It translates to CASSLEGLYGYTF.

The gene calls are TRBV6-1 and TRBJ2-7; D might be TRBD1 (6 bases). V lost 1 base and J 7 bases, leaving 23 bases between the germline ends. This CDR3 is built from 17 residues. CDR1 is MNHNS, CDR2 SASEGT, per germline. The CDR3 DNA sequence: TGTGCCAGCAGTGAAGATAGGTGGGACATTTTGGTGGGGGAGCAGTACTTC. Protein sequence: CASSEDRWDILVGEQYF.

This clone was seen more than once but under ten times. This chain joins TRBV2 and TRBJ2-2; D possibly corresponds to TRBD1 (6 bases). V was trimmed by 10 bases and J by 6 bases, leaving 12 bases between them. The CDR3 sequence is 12 residues long. Germline V gene lookup returns CDR1 SNHLY and CDR2 FYNNEI. As DNA, the CDR3 is TGTGCCACCCTAGGGGGTTCCGGGGAGCTGTTTTTT. Translated, it gives CATLGGSGELFF.

V and J are TRBV2 and TRBJ1-4, with a possible D match to TRBD1 (5 bases). Germline V gene lookup returns CDR1 SNHLY and CDR2 FYNNEI. Trimming removed 1 base from V and 8 bases from J, with 17 bases in between. This CDR3 region has 16 residues. The CDR3 sequence: CASSEVGDMGVEKLFF. CDR3 DNA sequence: TGTGCCAGCAGTGAAGTGGGGGATATGGGGGTCGAAAAACTGTTTTTT.

The rearrangement links TRBV6-5 to TRBJ2-7; 11 bases map to TRBD2. V lost 5 bases to trimming and J lost 7 bases; unmatched junction nucleotides: 7. Germline lookup yields CDR1 MNHEY and CDR2 SVGAGI. This CDR3 contains 14 residues. This CDR3 reads CASSPGLADFEQYF. CDR3 sequence (DNA): TGTGCCAGCAGTCCGGGACTAGCGGACTTTGAGCAGTACTTC.

The gene calls are TRBV5-6 and TRBJ2-2, with TRBD1 matching over 8 bases. The CDR3 spans 18 residues. J was trimmed by 3 bases and V by 1 base; bases with no gene match: 11. CDR1 and CDR2 (germline): SGHDT, YYEEEE. DNA for the CDR3: TGTGCCAGCAGCTTGCGGGCAGGGGGCAGTACGGACACCGGGGAGCTGTTTTTT. Its translation: CASSLRAGGSTDTGELFF.

The chain recombines TRBV7-3 with TRBJ2-2; D ambiguous. Germline assignment: CDR1 SGHTA and CDR2 FQGTGA. Trimming shortened V by 2 bases and J by 3 bases, and 4 bases separated the two germline ends. The CDR3 is 13 amino acids. The CDR3 sequence is CASSLQDTGELFF. The CDR3 nucleotides read TGTGCCAGCAGCTTACAGGACACCGGGGAGCTGTTTTTT.

V is TRBV18 and J is TRBJ2-5; TRBD1 aligns across 8 bases. V was pared by 3 bases and J by 3 bases, with 0 bases of the junction left unmatched. The CDR3 is 13 residues long. From germline, CDR1 is KGHSH and CDR2 LQKENI. The CDR3, as DNA: TGTGCCAGCTCACCGGGACAGGAAGAGACCCAGTACTTC. This codes for CASSPGQEETQYF.

The chain joins TRBV5-1 to TRBJ2-5, with a tentative D call TRBD2 (6 bases). CDR1 and CDR2 (germline): SGHRS, YFSETQ. This CDR3 is 12 amino acids long. V lost 9 bases and J lost 2, with 11 bases in between. CDR3 nucleotides: TGCGCCAACGGGACTCAACAAGAGACCCAGTACTTC. It encodes CANGTQQETQYF.

The rearrangement uses TRBV15 and TRBJ1-1; D gene uncertain. In germline, CDR1 is LNHNV, CDR2 YYDKDF (reference sequence). V was shortened by 3 bases and J by 2 bases, with 7 bases between the two germline ends. CDR3 length equals 13 residues. This CDR3 is CATSRSTNTEAFF. DNA of the CDR3: TGTGCCACCAGCAGGAGTACCAACACTGAAGCTTTCTTT.

The genes are TRBV27 and TRBJ2-1; the D is unclear. V lost 5 bases, J lost 0 bases, and 8 bases lay in between. CDR1 and CDR2 from the germline V gene are MNHEY and SMNVEV (reference sequence). The CDR3 has 14 amino acids. Here the CDR3 DNA reads TGTGCCAGCAGTCCCGAAAGCTCCTACAATGAGCAGTTCTTC. Translated: CASSPESSYNEQFF.

Worth noting for this clone: At one end the junction does not follow the germline gene, possibly because of a read error. The rearrangement uses TRBV7-8 and TRBJ2-7; TRBD2 might be the D (6 bases). The V gene's germline CDR1 is SGHVS and CDR2 FQNEAQ. The CDR3 consists of 15 residues. CDR3 amino acids: CASSSHRLDTYEQYF. CDR3 in DNA: TGTGCCAGCAGCTCCCACCGACTAGACACCTATGAGCAGTACTTC.

This clone is labeled hyperexpanded. The chain employs TRBV13 and TRBJ2-2; D remains ambiguous. V was trimmed by 2 bases and J by 5 bases, leaving 3 bases between them. The CDR3 loop spans 12 amino acids. From germline, CDR1 is PRHDT and CDR2 FYEKMQ (reference sequence). CDR3 nucleotides: TGTGCCAGCAGCTTACCAACCGGGGAGCTGTTTTTT. Encoded protein: CASSLPTGELFF.

This chain connects TRBV18 to TRBJ1-3, with D hard to call. The CDR3 length is 15 residues. V was shortened by 3 bases and J by 0 bases, with 9 bases between the two germline ends. Germline V gives CDR1 KGHSH, CDR2 LQKENI. The CDR3 region has the DNA TGTGCCAGCTCACCTGGGGAGACCTCTGGAAACACCATATATTTT. Protein product: CASSPGETSGNTIYF.

This clone was seen once. V usage is TRBV11-2 and J usage is TRBJ1-5; no definite D call. The CDR3 consists of 13 residues. Trimming removed 5 bases from V and 10 bases from J, with 15 bases in between. CDR1 and CDR2 (germline): SGHAT, FQNNGV. In DNA form, the CDR3 reads TGTGCCAGCAGCGATGGCCTGAACAGCCCCCAGCATTTT. Amino acids: CASSDGLNSPQHF.

The J gene is TRBJ1-1, the V gene TRBV2, with TRBD1 identical over 7 bases. Trimming took 4 bases from V and 1 from J; bases not matched to a gene: 6. This CDR3 contains 15 residues. Germline loops: CDR1 SNHLY, CDR2 FYNNEI. This CDR3 reads CASSGLTGRNTEAFF. Here the CDR3 DNA reads TGTGCCAGCAGTGGACTGACAGGGAGGAACACTGAAGCTTTCTTT. Combining the CDR3 with reference TRBV2 and TRBJ1-1 gives the whole variable domain EPEVTQTPSHQVTQMGQEVILRCVPISNHLYFYWYRQILGQKVEFLVSFYNNEISEKSEIFDDQFSVERPDGSNFTLKIRSTKLEDSAMYFCASSGLTGRNTEAFFGQGTRLTVV.

The chain recombines TRBV5-8 with TRBJ1-5, with D perhaps matching TRBD1 (6 bases). V was shortened by 2 bases and J by 4 bases, with 13 bases between the two germline ends. The CDR3 extends over 15 amino acids. Germline-derived CDR1 and CDR2 are SGHTS and YDEGEE. The CDR3 loop is CASSFGDIKNQPQHF. The CDR3 bases are TGTGCCAGCAGCTTTGGGGACATAAAAAATCAGCCCCAGCATTTT.

V gene TRBV7-2 combines with J gene TRBJ2-5; TRBD2 aligns across 8 bases. Germline V gene sequence: CDR1 SGHTA, CDR2 FQGNSA. V dropped 11 bases and J dropped 5; count of bases not matched to a gene: 13. The CDR3 totals 14 residues. CDR3 sequence reads: CAGSAAGARETQYF. As DNA, the CDR3 is TGTGCCGGTAGTGCAGCGGGGGCGCGGGAGACCCAGTACTTC.

V and J are TRBV5-1 and TRBJ1-5; D gene unclear. This CDR3 is 16 amino acids long. Germline V gene sequence: CDR1 SGHRS, CDR2 YFSETQ. V was cut by 1 base and J by 0 bases, with 11 bases left in between. In DNA form, the CDR3 reads TGCGCCAGCAGCTTGATCCCAGGTAATAGCAATCAGCCCCAGCATTTT. It codes for CASSLIPGNSNQPQHF.

The genes are TRBV5-1 and TRBJ2-7; 7 bases fit TRBD2. The CDR3 length is 14 residues. In germline, CDR1 is SGHRS, CDR2 YFSETQ. The ends lost 3 bases at V and 2 bases at J; junction bases unmatched: 5. CDR3 DNA sequence: TGCGCCAGCAGCTGGAGGGAGGGCCCCTACGAGCAGTACTTC. Its translation is CASSWREGPYEQYF.

This chain connects TRBV30 to TRBJ2-3; D is undetermined. Trimming pared 0 bases from V and 3 bases from J, leaving 7 bases between. CDR1 GTSNPN and CDR2 SVGIG come from the germline V gene (reference sequence). CDR3 length: 13 residues. CDR3 loop: CAWSVLTTDTQYF. The DNA for the CDR3 is TGTGCCTGGAGTGTACTGACTACAGATACGCAGTATTTT. The complete variable domain, with remaining parts taken from reference TRBV30 and TRBJ2-3, reads SQTIHQWPATLVQPVGSPLSLECTVEGTSNPNLYWYRQAAGRGLQLLFYSVGIGQISSEVPQNLSASRPQDRQFILSSKKLLLSDSGFYLCAWSVLTTDTQYFGPGTRLTVL.

The chain couples TRBV10-3 to TRBJ1-1, with TRBD1 matching over 10 bases. This CDR3 contains 12 residues. CDR1 ENHRY and CDR2 SYGVKD come from the germline V gene. V lost 8 bases to trimming and J lost 6 bases; unmatched junction nucleotides: 3. The CDR3 DNA reads as TGTGCCATCGGACAGGGGGTCGCTGAAGCTTTCTTT. It codes for CAIGQGVAEAFF.

The chain couples TRBV18 to TRBJ1-2, with D unresolved. The length of the CDR3 is 14 residues. Per germline, CDR1 KGHSH and CDR2 LQKENI. V was trimmed by 3 bases and J by 2 bases, leaving 10 bases between them. The CDR3 sequence: CASSPPGLNYGYTF. CDR3 in DNA: TGTGCCAGCTCACCTCCCGGGCTAAACTATGGCTACACCTTC.

This clone has only one observation. The V call is TRBV6-6, the J call TRBJ1-2; D unresolved. The length of the CDR3 is 13 residues. Per the germline V gene, CDR1 is MNHNY and CDR2 is SVGAGI (reference sequence). With 0 bases removed from V and 8 bases from J, the gap between germline ends came to 10 bases. The chain's CDR3 is CASSYSSGVGYTF. CDR3 sequence (DNA): TGTGCCAGCAGTTACTCGAGTGGGGTCGGCTACACCTTC.

J is TRBJ2-7 and V is TRBV11-2; D call uncertain. The CDR3 extends over 11 amino acids. Per germline, CDR1 SGHAT and CDR2 FQNNGV. V was trimmed by 10 bases and J by 3 bases, leaving 10 bases between them. This CDR3 reads CATRLGYEQYF. CDR3 DNA: TGTGCCACCCGGTTGGGCTACGAGCAGTACTTC.

This sequence joins TRBV6-5 and TRBJ2-7; D is perhaps TRBD2 (5 bases). The germline V and J ends were trimmed by 4 bases and 0 bases, with 13 bases remaining between them. CDR1 and CDR2 (germline): MNHEY, SVGAGI. The CDR3 extends over 15 amino acids. CDR3 amino acids: CASSFSARSSYEQYF. CDR3 DNA sequence: TGTGCCAGCAGTTTTAGCGCCCGTAGCTCCTACGAGCAGTACTTC.